A selection of T cell receptor beta chains follows, all from one sample in a study of shared clonotypes between healthy human individuals. Produced via immunoSEQ multiplex PCR; TCRdb's table is partial and in-frame only. The sample carries over a million clones, under 99% recorded once. Material: naive CD4+ T cells sorted from blood. The receptors come from a man aged 25-45 years in good health. Each CDR3 is given with its conserved first and last residue. A D gene is named only where the DNA matches it firmly.

CDR3 protein,V gene,J gene,D gene
CASSLPGGTSIYEQYF,TRBV11-2,TRBJ2-7,TRBD2
CASSLGASGIWYEQYF,TRBV28,TRBJ2-7,TRBD2
CASSRVASGDTQYF,TRBV9,TRBJ2-3,-
CASSMRGDEQFF,TRBV19,TRBJ2-1,-
CASSLRDSQFLYF,TRBV6-1,TRBJ2-7,-
CASSPQRPPYEQYF,TRBV4-2,TRBJ2-7,-
CASSLTGLRRERSYEQYF,TRBV13,TRBJ2-7,TRBD2
CASSLAGGANEKLFF,TRBV5-4,TRBJ1-4,-
CASSPEGTGLADTQYF,TRBV11-3,TRBJ2-3,-
CASRSTTSSNEQYF,TRBV19,TRBJ2-7,-
CASSRGREAYNEQFF,TRBV27,TRBJ2-1,TRBD2
CASRGGLAGGRGEQFF,TRBV27,TRBJ2-1,TRBD2
CASSLEAAGNTEAFF,TRBV5-6,TRBJ1-1,-
CASRKTGWEDQPQHF,TRBV4-2,TRBJ1-5,-
CASSPSRHSSNEKLFF,TRBV18,TRBJ1-4,-
CASSLTGAINEQFF,TRBV10-1,TRBJ2-1,-
CASSKPGSYEQYF,TRBV19,TRBJ2-7,-
CAQAAVQETQYF,TRBV2,TRBJ2-5,-
CASSPLTSGVSYEQYF,TRBV7-8,TRBJ2-7,TRBD2
CASSLEGRGIGGNTIYF,TRBV5-1,TRBJ1-3,TRBD1
CASSLTVLWGGDSNQPQHF,TRBV7-8,TRBJ1-5,-
CASTWDRTEKLFF,TRBV2,TRBJ1-4,TRBD1
CASSPDSNYGYTF,TRBV7-2,TRBJ1-2,-
CTSSLYGLADHNEQFF,TRBV1,TRBJ2-1,-
CASSLFSSSYNEQFF,TRBV28,TRBJ2-1,-
CASSPPQEDQPQHF,TRBV18,TRBJ1-5,-
CASSFEDTSTDTQYF,TRBV5-1,TRBJ2-3,-
CASSTLGQGRSTDTQYF,TRBV27,TRBJ2-3,TRBD1
CAIQGGGETQYF,TRBV10-3,TRBJ2-5,-
CASSSTSGSDEQYF,TRBV5-1,TRBJ2-7,TRBD2
CASSFHAPIYGYTF,TRBV6-5,TRBJ1-2,-
CASSDRDPVTDTQYF,TRBV5-1,TRBJ2-3,TRBD1
CASSQDSHPTDTQYF,TRBV4-3,TRBJ2-3,-
CASTPAGTSSYEQYF,TRBV6-6,TRBJ2-7,TRBD2
CASSISAGQTYEQYF,TRBV19,TRBJ2-7,-
CASSYPPAGGRTEAFF,TRBV6-5,TRBJ1-1,-
CASSQDAGQGPRGYTF,TRBV4-3,TRBJ1-2,TRBD1
CASSFSIGETYNEQFF,TRBV5-4,TRBJ2-1,-
CASSLGVPQGDTQYF,TRBV7-2,TRBJ2-3,-
CASSFGTSGRAGWYEQYF,TRBV5-6,TRBJ2-7,TRBD2
CASSLTTLLAGTYNEQFF,TRBV18,TRBJ2-1,TRBD2
CASSEEETQYF,TRBV18,TRBJ2-5,-
CASSSGGSTTDTQYF,TRBV5-1,TRBJ2-3,TRBD1
CATERAQGARNEQYF,TRBV10-3,TRBJ2-7,TRBD1
CASSPLRAAYQETQYF,TRBV11-2,TRBJ2-5,-
CASSSKPAGSSGNTIYF,TRBV5-4,TRBJ1-3,-
CASSLSVTDQETQYF,TRBV11-3,TRBJ2-5,-
CASSLTSGRRGEQFF,TRBV5-4,TRBJ2-1,TRBD2
CASSFIDRGSYGYTF,TRBV5-4,TRBJ1-2,TRBD1